This TCR beta chain was profiled in a study of blood T cell repertoires in COVID-19. CDR3 length: 12 amino acids. Germline CDR1 reads MNHEY; CDR2 reads SVGAGI. Trimming removed 5 bases at V and 6 bases at J, with 5 bases between. Using immunoSEQ multiplex PCR, the repertoire was profiled, and TCRdb retains in-frame clones only, with some absent. Among roughly 130,000 clones listed, roughly 78% were seen once. The source is a man between 60 and 75 years old with acute or convalescent COVID-19. The V gene is TRBV6-5, the J gene TRBJ1-6; D gene ambiguous. The sample taken for sequencing was peripheral blood. The CDR3, as DNA: TGTGCCAGCAGTCGGGGTAATTCACCCCTCCACTTT. It is translated as CASSRGNSPLHF.